The 7 T cell receptor beta chains reported below all come from one sample, sequenced in a study of blood T cells in healthy people across ages. The second PCR ran roughly 7 to 12 cycles with a sample-barcoded 5' primer and J-beta primers. TCRdb fed the 5' RACE reads into MiXCR, producing one record per CDR3 protein. The table includes 650,000 to 800,000 distinct CDR3 sequences, under 45% detected once. The sample taken for sequencing was blood. These receptor sequences come from a man between 60 and 75 years old in good health.

This clonotype occurred once. A read error may explain this, as a much larger clone is one base away. The chain uses TRBV20-1 and TRBJ1-1; D not certain. V was trimmed by 2 bases and J by 4 bases, leaving 8 bases between them. The CDR3 spans 12 residues. The V gene's germline CDR1 is DFQATT and CDR2 SNEGSKA (reference sequence). Written as DNA, the CDR3 is TGCAGTGCTAGAAAGGGAGCCACTGAAGCTTTCTTT. This translates into CSARKGATEAFF.

This chain links TRBV6-5 with TRBJ1-1; 9 nucleotides line up with TRBD1. The CDR3 extends over 15 amino acids. Per the germline V gene, CDR1 is MNHEY and CDR2 is SVGAGI. Trimming took 5 bases from V and 1 from J; bases not matched to a gene: 5. CDR3 nucleotides: TGTGCCAGCAGTCCAGGACAGGGGCGGAACACTGAAGCTTTCTTT. This translates into CASSPGQGRNTEAFF.

The chain has TRBV7-2 and TRBJ2-5; no clear D. Looked up from germline, CDR1 is SGHTA and CDR2 is FQGNSA. The ends were cut back, 5 bases at V and 11 bases at J, with 18 bases in the middle. The CDR3 runs to 13 residues. CDR3 sequence (DNA): TGTGCCAGCAGCGCTAAATTGTGGGGTGAGCAGTACTTC. It yields the protein CASSAKLWGEQYF.

As to this clonotype: A junction boundary mismatches the germline segment, possibly from a read error. The chain has TRBV20-1 and TRBJ2-3, with TRBD2 matching 10 bases. Germline CDR1 reads DFQATT; CDR2 reads SNEGSKA (reference sequence). The CDR3 runs to 12 residues. CDR3 in DNA: TGCAGTACTAGCGGGGAACTTTATACGCAGTATTTT. It is translated as CSTSGELYTQYF.

This clonotype was counted ten times or more. The chain links TRBV20-1 to TRBJ2-3; no clear D. V dropped 3 bases and J dropped 4 bases, with 11 bases sitting between them. CDR3 length: 13 amino acids. CDR1 DFQATT and CDR2 SNEGSKA come from the germline V gene (reference sequence). The CDR3 DNA reads TGCAGTGCTAGTTCGCGGCTCGCAGATACGCAGTATTTT. This encodes CSASSRLADTQYF.

To note about this clonotype: This may be a read error: a much more frequent sequence differs by one nucleotide. The J gene is TRBJ2-7, the V gene TRBV10-3; D unclear. V was trimmed by 5 bases and J by 4 bases, leaving 12 bases between them. CDR1 ENHRY and CDR2 SYGVKD come from the germline V gene. This CDR3 has 13 residues. CDR3 DNA: TGTGCCATCAGTCCGTCCGAGTCTTACGAGCAGTACTTC. As protein: CAISPSESYEQYF.

The V call is TRBV6-5, the J call TRBJ1-5; 8 nucleotides align to TRBD1. From germline, CDR1 is MNHEY and CDR2 SVGAGI. The CDR3 runs to 15 residues. Unmatched junction bases numbered 8, after V lost 6 bases and J lost 4 bases. CDR3 DNA: TGTGCCAGCAGGAGGGGCACAGGGGGTAATCAGCCCCAGCATTTT. Translating it yields CASRRGTGGNQPQHF.